The 18 T cell receptor beta chains below all came from one sample that was sequenced in a study of blood T cell repertoires in COVID-19. Clones were read by immunoSEQ multiplex PCR, and TCRdb kept only the in-frame ones, dropping some. The sample lists some 300,000 clones; roughly 89% were seen once. Specimen: peripheral blood. These receptors all stem from a woman between 40 and 55 years old with COVID-19, enrolled during active disease.

This clone was seen only a few times. This sequence joins TRBV20-1 and TRBJ1-2; maybe TRBD1 (6 bases). Per germline, CDR1 DFQATT and CDR2 SNEGSKA (reference sequence). Trimming removed 5 bases from V and 8 bases from J, with 12 bases in between. This CDR3 spans 11 amino acids. The CDR3 loop reads CSAYRDTGYTF. DNA for the CDR3: TGCAGTGCTTACAGGGATACCGGCTACACCTTC.

This clone has only one observation. The chain couples TRBV7-3 to TRBJ1-2, with 9 bases matching TRBD1. V lost 5 bases to trimming and J lost 5 bases; unmatched junction nucleotides: 3. CDR3 length: 13 residues. The V gene's germline CDR1 is SGHTA and CDR2 FQGTGA. The CDR3 here is CASSTGGGYGYTF. The CDR3 DNA sequence: TGTGCCAGCAGCACAGGGGGCGGGTATGGCTACACCTTC.

The chain carries TRBV14 and TRBJ1-1, with TRBD1 matching 8 bases. V lost 0 bases to trimming and J lost 5 bases; unmatched junction nucleotides: 2. CDR1 and CDR2 from the germline V gene are SGHDN and FVKESK. This CDR3 region has 14 residues. CDR3 sequence: CASSQDRGLTEAFF. The CDR3 DNA reads as TGTGCCAGCAGCCAAGACAGGGGGCTAACTGAAGCTTTCTTT.

This chain uses TRBV5-8 with TRBJ1-1; TRBD1 might be the D (6 bases). The V end lost 3 bases, the J end lost 6 bases, and 21 bases lay between the germline ends. The germline V gene has CDR1 SGHTS and CDR2 YDEGEE. The CDR3 covers 16 residues. CDR3 nucleotide sequence: TGTGCCAGCAGCTGGGGGGGCCGAGGCAGGGTCTCTGAAGCTTTCTTT. Translation: CASSWGGRGRVSEAFF.

This clone was recorded once. The chain links TRBV5-1 to TRBJ1-1; a possible D gene is TRBD1 (5 bases). CDR3 length equals 16 residues. V gave up 3 bases and J gave up 0 bases, with 15 bases separating them. Germline values: CDR1 SGHRS, CDR2 YFSETQ. CDR3 DNA: TGCGCCAGCAGCTGGGGCCTAGAGTACCTGAACACTGAAGCTTTCTTT. Translating gives CASSWGLEYLNTEAFF. Drawing the rest from reference TRBV5-1 and TRBJ1-1, the complete variable domain is KAGVTQTPRYLIKTRGQQVTLSCSPISGHRSVSWYQQTPGQGLQFLFEYFSETQRNKGNFPGRFSGRQFSNSRSEMNVSTLELGDSALYLCASSWGLEYLNTEAFFGQGTRLTVV.

J is TRBJ1-5 and V is TRBV3-1 (or the pseudogene TRBV3-2); TRBD1 aligns across 7 bases. V dropped 1 base and J dropped 2; count of bases not matched to a gene: 2. The CDR3 is 15 amino acids. From germline, CDR1 is LGHDT and CDR2 YNNKEL (reference sequence). CDR3 residues: CASSQGDSGNQPQHF. For the CDR3, the DNA is TGTGCCAGCAGCCAAGGGGACAGCGGCAATCAGCCCCAGCATTTT.

This chain uses TRBV7-6 with TRBJ2-3, with 10 bases identical to TRBD2. J gave up 4 bases and V 0 bases, and 4 bases lay outside the gene matches. The CDR3 extends over 16 amino acids. Germline V CDR1 and CDR2: SGHVS, FNYEAQ. The CDR3 here is CASSLAPTSGSDTQYF. In DNA form, the CDR3 reads TGTGCCAGCAGCTTAGCCCCGACTAGCGGGTCAGATACGCAGTATTTT.

The chain has TRBV28 and TRBJ1-2; D is unclear. The CDR3 is made up of 11 amino acids. Trimming left V 2 bases short and J 4 bases short, with 2 bases between. Per the germline V gene, CDR1 is MDHEN and CDR2 is SYDVKM. The CDR3 sequence is CASSLLYGYTF. CDR3 DNA sequence: TGTGCCAGCAGTTTACTCTATGGCTACACCTTC.

The rearrangement uses TRBV19 and TRBJ2-3; maybe TRBD2 (5 bases). Trimming left V 5 bases short and J 0 bases short, with 12 bases between. CDR3 length equals 15 residues. Germline V lookup: CDR1 LNHDA, CDR2 SQIVND (reference sequence). The CDR3 bases are TGTGCCAGTAGTGTTCAGCGGACTAGCACAGATACGCAGTATTTT. Protein product: CASSVQRTSTDTQYF.

V is TRBV29-1 and J is TRBJ1-6; no reliable D call. Germline V gene lookup returns CDR1 SQVTM and CDR2 ANQGSEA. The CDR3 is made up of 16 amino acids. V lost 4 bases and J lost 7, with 20 bases in between. Here the CDR3 DNA reads TGCAGCGTTGCCTCCGGGAACCCCCCGGGGAATTCACCCCTCCACTTT. It yields the protein CSVASGNPPGNSPLHF.

Turning to this clone: The same CDR3 can be traced to other DNA sequences in this sample. The V call is TRBV6-2 or TRBV6-3, the J call TRBJ1-5; 8 positions match TRBD1. The J segment lost 7 bases and the V segment lost 5 bases, leaving 4 bases of the junction unmatched. The CDR3 is 13 amino acids. The germline V gene encodes CDR1 MNHEY and CDR2 SVGEGT. The CDR3 DNA reads as TGTGCCAGCAGTGGACAGGGAGGACAGCCCCAGCATTTT. This encodes CASSGQGGQPQHF.

The J gene is TRBJ2-1, the V gene TRBV29-1, with TRBD2 matching over 10 bases. Trimming took 7 bases from V and 4 from J; bases not matched to a gene: 16. Germline V gene data show CDR1 as SQVTM and CDR2 as ANQGSEA. The CDR3 length is 17 residues. This CDR3 is CSAPGSGRAVGYNEQFF. The CDR3, as DNA: TGCAGCGCCCCGGGAAGCGGGAGGGCGGTAGGATACAATGAGCAGTTCTTC.

The rearrangement uses TRBV6-5 and TRBJ2-7; TRBD1 matches at 10 bases. This CDR3 region has 12 residues. Germline V CDR1 and CDR2: MNHEY, SVGAGI. Trimming removed 7 bases from V and 8 bases from J; junction bases left unmatched: 5. DNA for the CDR3: TGTGCCAGCAACGGACAGGGGGATCAGCAGTACTTC. It specifies CASNGQGDQQYF.

Here the CDR3 DNA reads TGTGCCAGCAGTTACGGACAGGGGAACTATGGCTACACCTTC. Its protein is CASSYGQGNYGYTF. The chain links TRBV28 to TRBJ1-2; 9 bases fit TRBD1. CDR3 length: 14 amino acids. V was clipped by 4 bases and J by 2 bases; unmatched bases: 2. Germline V lookup: CDR1 MDHEN, CDR2 SYDVKM.

Points on this clone: One end of the junction fails to match germline, which may point to a read error. This chain joins TRBV7-7 and TRBJ2-1, with D possibly TRBD2 on 6 matching bases. Germline CDR1 reads SSHAT; CDR2 reads FNYEAQ (reference sequence). This CDR3 contains 15 residues. The CDR3 spells CASSRDSTGYNEQFF. CDR3 nucleotide sequence: TGTGCTAGCAGCCGGGACTCAACGGGGTACAATGAGCAGTTCTTC.

V usage is TRBV18 and J usage is TRBJ1-4; D is undetermined. V was clipped by 0 bases and J by 4 bases, with 9 bases between them. The CDR3 loop spans 15 amino acids. Germline V gives CDR1 KGHSH, CDR2 LQKENI. In nucleotides, the CDR3 is TGTGCCAGCTCACCACCGAGTCGGAGTAATGAAAAACTGTTTTTT. Translated: CASSPPSRSNEKLFF.

The chain couples TRBV13 to TRBJ1-2, with D perhaps matching TRBD1 (6 bases). Trimming left V 6 bases short and J 8 bases short, with 19 bases between. The germline CDR1 and CDR2 sequences are PRHDT and FYEKMQ (reference sequence). The length of the CDR3 is 14 residues. CDR3 bases: TGTGCCAGCAGGGGGGCAGGAACCGTGGGAGGCTACACCTTC. It is translated as CASRGAGTVGGYTF.

This clone was detected once. This chain connects TRBV6-5 to TRBJ1-1; tentatively, D is TRBD1 (6 bases). Trimming left V 2 bases short and J 0 bases short, with 7 bases between. Looked up from germline, CDR1 is MNHEY and CDR2 is SVGAGI. The CDR3 length is 14 residues. CDR3 nucleotide sequence: TGTGCCAGCAGTTACGGACAGCTGAACACTGAAGCTTTCTTT. It codes for CASSYGQLNTEAFF.